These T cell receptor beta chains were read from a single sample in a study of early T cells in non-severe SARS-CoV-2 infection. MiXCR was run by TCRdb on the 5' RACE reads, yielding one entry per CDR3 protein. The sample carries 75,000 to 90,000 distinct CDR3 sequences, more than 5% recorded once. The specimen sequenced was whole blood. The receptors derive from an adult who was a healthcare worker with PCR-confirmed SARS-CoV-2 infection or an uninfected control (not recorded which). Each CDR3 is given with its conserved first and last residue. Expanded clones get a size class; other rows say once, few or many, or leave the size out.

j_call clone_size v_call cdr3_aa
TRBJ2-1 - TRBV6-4 CASSDSSGGANEQFF
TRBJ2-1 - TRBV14 CASSHSGTGEQFF
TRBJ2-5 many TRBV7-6 CASSLGTGSTETQYF
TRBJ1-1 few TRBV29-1 CSSGPTMNTEAFF
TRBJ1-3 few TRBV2 CASSVRSSGNTIYF
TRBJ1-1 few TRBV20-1 CSASDARDEAFF
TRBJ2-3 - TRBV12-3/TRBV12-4 CASNPSGSADTQYF
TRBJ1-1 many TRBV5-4 CASSYQGQEAFF
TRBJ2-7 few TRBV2 CASSVGGGNYEQYF
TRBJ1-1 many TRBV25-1 CASSMRTAMNTEAFF
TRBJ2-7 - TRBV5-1 CASSPGQNVAYEQYF
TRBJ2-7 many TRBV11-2 CASSLPGTGVREQYF
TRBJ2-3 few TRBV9 CASSSPGGTSGTDTQYF
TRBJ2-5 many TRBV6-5 CASSRKETQYF
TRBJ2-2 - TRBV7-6 CASTGTAPTGELFF
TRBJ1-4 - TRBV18 CASSKTEKNEKLFF
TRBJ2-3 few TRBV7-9 CATSNLAGLDTQYF
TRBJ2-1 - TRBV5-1 CASSLEVAESNEQFF
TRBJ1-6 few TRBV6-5 CASSYQPKSPLHF
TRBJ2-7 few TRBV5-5 CASSLEYGRHYEQYF
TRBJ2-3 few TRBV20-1 CSALSPGQSTDTQYF
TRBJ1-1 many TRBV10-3 CAISERMGTEAFF
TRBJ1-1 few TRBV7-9 CASSLPPENEAFF
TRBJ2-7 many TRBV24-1 CATSPRGESSYEQYF
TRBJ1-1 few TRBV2 CASREGHSNTEAFF
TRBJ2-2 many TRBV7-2 CASSSDRGRNGELFF
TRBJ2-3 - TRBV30 CAWSVVSMGADTQYF
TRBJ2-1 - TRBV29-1 CSVLGSFFNEQFF
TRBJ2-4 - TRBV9 CASSPMDRGGKNIQYF
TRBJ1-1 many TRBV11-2 CASSLRPPWTGQTEAFF
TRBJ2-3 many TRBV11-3 CASSPYVWDTQYF
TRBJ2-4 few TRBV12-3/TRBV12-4 CASRPSGAKNIQYF